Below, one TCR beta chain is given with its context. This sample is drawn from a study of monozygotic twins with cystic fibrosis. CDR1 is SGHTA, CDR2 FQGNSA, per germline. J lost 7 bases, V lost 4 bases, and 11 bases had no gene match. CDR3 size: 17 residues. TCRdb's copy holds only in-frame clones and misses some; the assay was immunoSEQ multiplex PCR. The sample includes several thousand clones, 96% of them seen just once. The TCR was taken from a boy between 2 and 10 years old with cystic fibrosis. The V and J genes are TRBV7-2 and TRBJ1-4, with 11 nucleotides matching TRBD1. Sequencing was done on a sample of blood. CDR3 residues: CASSSRTGGRNGEKLFF. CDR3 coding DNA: TGTGCCAGCAGCTCTCGGACAGGGGGCCGTAATGGTGAAAAACTGTTTTTT.